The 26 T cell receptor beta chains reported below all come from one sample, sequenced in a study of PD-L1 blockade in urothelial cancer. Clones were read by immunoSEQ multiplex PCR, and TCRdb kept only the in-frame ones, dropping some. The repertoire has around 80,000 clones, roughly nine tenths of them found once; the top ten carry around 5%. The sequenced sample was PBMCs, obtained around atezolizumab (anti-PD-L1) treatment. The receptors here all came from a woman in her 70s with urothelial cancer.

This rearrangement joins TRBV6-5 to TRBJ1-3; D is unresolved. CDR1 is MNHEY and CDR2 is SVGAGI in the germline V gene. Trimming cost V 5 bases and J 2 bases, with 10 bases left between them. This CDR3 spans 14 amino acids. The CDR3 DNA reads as TGTGCCAGCAGTCCACATTTCACTGGAAACACCATATATTTT. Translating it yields CASSPHFTGNTIYF.

CDR3 DNA: TGTGCCAGTAGGGGGACAGACAAAGAGACCCAGTACTTC. It yields the protein CASRGTDKETQYF. This chain links TRBV19 with TRBJ2-5; 7 positions match TRBD1. From germline, CDR1 is LNHDA and CDR2 SQIVND (reference sequence). The J segment lost 3 bases and the V segment lost 6 bases, leaving 4 bases of the junction unmatched. The CDR3 is made up of 13 amino acids.

The CDR3 reads CASSLYPGTGLGYTF. The DNA of the CDR3 is TGTGCCAGCAGTCTATATCCCGGGACAGGTCTTGGCTACACCTTC. The chain joins TRBV27 to TRBJ1-2, with TRBD1 matching 8 bases. The CDR3 has 15 amino acids. With V trimmed by 5 bases and J by 7 bases, 12 bases remained unmatched. From germline, CDR1 is MNHEY and CDR2 SMNVEV (reference sequence).

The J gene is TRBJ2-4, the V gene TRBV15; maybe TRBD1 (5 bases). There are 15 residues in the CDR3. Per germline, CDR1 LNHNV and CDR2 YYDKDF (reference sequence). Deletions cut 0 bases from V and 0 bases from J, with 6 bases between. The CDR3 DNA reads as TGTGCCACCAGCAGAGAGGGGCTAGCCAAAAACATTCAGTACTTC. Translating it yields CATSREGLAKNIQYF.

CDR3 residues: CASSFVQGHQPQHF. The CDR3 DNA reads TGTGCCAGCAGTTTTGTACAGGGCCATCAGCCCCAGCATTTT. V usage is TRBV27 and J usage is TRBJ1-5, with D perhaps matching TRBD1 (6 bases). Germline CDR1 reads MNHEY; CDR2 reads SMNVEV (reference sequence). CDR3 length: 14 amino acids. V dropped 3 bases and J dropped 5 bases, with 11 bases sitting between them.

The DNA of the CDR3 is TGTGCCAGCAGCTTAGAACGGTTGAGCACTGAAGCTTTCTTT. It specifies CASSLERLSTEAFF. The chain has TRBV11-2 and TRBJ1-1; D gene unclear. The CDR3 is 14 amino acids. Germline V gives CDR1 SGHAT, CDR2 FQNNGV. V lost 0 bases and J 4 bases, leaving 9 bases between the germline ends. Drawing the rest from reference TRBV11-2 and TRBJ1-1, the complete variable domain is EAGVAQSPRYKIIEKRQSVAFWCNPISGHATLYWYQQILGQGPKLLIQFQNNGVVDDSQLPKDRFSAERLKGVDSTLKIQPAKLEDSAVYLCASSLERLSTEAFFGQGTRLTVV.

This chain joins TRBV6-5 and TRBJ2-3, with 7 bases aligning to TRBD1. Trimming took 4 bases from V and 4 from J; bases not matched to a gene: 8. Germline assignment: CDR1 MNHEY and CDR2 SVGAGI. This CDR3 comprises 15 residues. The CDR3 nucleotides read TGTGCCAGCAGTTTGGAAGGGGGCGTTTCAGATACGCAGTATTTT. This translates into CASSLEGGVSDTQYF.

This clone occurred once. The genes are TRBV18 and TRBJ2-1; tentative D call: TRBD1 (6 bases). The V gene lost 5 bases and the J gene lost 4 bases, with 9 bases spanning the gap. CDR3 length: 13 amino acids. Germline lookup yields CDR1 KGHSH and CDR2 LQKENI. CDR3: CASSSGQYNEQFF. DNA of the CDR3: TGTGCCAGCTCATCAGGACAGTACAATGAGCAGTTCTTC.

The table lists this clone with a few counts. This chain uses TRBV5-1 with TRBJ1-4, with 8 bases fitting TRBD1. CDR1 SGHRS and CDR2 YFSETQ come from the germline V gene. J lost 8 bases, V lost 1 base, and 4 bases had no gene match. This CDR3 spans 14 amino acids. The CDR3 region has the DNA TGCGCCAGCAGCTTGAGCGGACAGGGAGAAAAACTGTTTTTT. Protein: CASSLSGQGEKLFF.

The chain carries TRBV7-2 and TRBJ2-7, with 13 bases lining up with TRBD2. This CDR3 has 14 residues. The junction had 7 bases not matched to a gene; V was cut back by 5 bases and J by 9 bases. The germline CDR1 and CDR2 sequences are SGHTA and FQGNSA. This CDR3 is CASSPGLAGEGQYF. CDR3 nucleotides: TGTGCCAGCAGCCCCGGACTAGCGGGAGAAGGGCAGTACTTC.

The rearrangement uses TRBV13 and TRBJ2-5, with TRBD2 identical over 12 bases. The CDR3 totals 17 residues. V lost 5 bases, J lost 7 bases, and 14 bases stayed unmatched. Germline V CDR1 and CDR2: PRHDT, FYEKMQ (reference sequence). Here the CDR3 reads CASSTASSGGAFGTQYF. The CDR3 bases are TGTGCCAGCAGCACCGCCTCTAGCGGGGGGGCCTTCGGGACCCAGTACTTC.

Written as DNA, the CDR3 is TGTGCCAGCGGGACTATTACCGGGAGATCCTCCTACAATGAGCAGTTCTTC. It specifies CASGTITGRSSYNEQFF. The J gene is TRBJ2-1, the V gene TRBV28; 7 nucleotides agree with TRBD2. The CDR3 runs 17 residues. Germline values: CDR1 MDHEN, CDR2 SYDVKM. With 8 bases clipped from V and 0 bases from J, the junction kept 13 bases outside the gene matches.

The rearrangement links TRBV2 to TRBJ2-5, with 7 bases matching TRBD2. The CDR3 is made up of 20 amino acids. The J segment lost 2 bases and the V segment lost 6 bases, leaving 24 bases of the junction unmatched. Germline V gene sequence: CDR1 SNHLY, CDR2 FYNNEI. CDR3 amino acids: CASSLGFSWSTSVTQETQYF. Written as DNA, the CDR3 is TGTGCCAGCAGCCTAGGTTTTTCTTGGTCTACTAGCGTAACGCAAGAGACCCAGTACTTC.

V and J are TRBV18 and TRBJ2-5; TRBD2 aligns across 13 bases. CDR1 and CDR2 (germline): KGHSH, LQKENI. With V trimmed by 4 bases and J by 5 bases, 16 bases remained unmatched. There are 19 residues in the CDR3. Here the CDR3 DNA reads TGTGCCAGCTCACACCAGGGACTAGCGGGACGGCCAGTTCCCGAGACCCAGTACTTC. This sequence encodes CASSHQGLAGRPVPETQYF. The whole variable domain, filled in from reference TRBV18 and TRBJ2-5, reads NAGVMQNPRHLVRRRGQEARLRCSPMKGHSHVYWYRQLPEEGLKFMVYLQKENIIDESGMPKERFSAEFPKEGPSILRIQQVVRGDSAAYFCASSHQGLAGRPVPETQYFGPGTRLLVL.

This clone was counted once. The CDR3 reads CASSGRVFNQPQHF. CDR3 bases: TGTGCCAGCAGCGGCCGGGTTTTTAATCAGCCCCAGCATTTT. This chain uses TRBV7-2 with TRBJ1-5; D ambiguous. V was clipped by 5 bases and J by 4 bases, with 12 bases between them. Germline lookup yields CDR1 SGHTA and CDR2 FQGNSA. The CDR3 has 14 residues.

This CDR3 reads CASSVAGGGQDTQYF. CDR3 in DNA: TGTGCCAGCAGCGTAGCCGGGGGAGGGCAAGATACGCAGTATTTT. The chain joins TRBV9 to TRBJ2-3, with 7 bases identical to TRBD2. The length of the CDR3 is 15 residues. The J segment lost 5 bases and the V segment lost 0 bases, leaving 6 bases of the junction unmatched. CDR1 and CDR2 from the germline V gene are SGDLS and YYNGEE.

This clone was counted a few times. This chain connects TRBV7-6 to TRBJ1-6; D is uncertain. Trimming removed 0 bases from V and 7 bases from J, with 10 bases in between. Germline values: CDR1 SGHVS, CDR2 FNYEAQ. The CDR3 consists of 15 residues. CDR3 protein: CASSLAVTGNSPLHF. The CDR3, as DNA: TGTGCCAGCAGCTTAGCAGTGACGGGGAATTCACCCCTCCACTTT.

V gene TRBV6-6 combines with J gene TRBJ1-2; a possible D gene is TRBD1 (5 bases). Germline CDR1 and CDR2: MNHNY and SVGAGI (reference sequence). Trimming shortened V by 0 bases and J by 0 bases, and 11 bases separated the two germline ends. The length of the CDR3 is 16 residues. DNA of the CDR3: TGTGCCAGCAGTTACTCGGGGCAGACCTCTAACTATGGCTACACCTTC. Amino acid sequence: CASSYSGQTSNYGYTF.

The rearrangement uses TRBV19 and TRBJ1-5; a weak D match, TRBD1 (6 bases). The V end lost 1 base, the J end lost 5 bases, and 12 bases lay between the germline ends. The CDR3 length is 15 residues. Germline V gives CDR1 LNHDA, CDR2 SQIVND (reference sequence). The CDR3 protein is CASSIARGRDQPQHF. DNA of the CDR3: TGTGCCAGTAGTATAGCCAGGGGCAGGGATCAGCCCCAGCATTTT.

The CDR3 is CASSLDSNNYGYTF. The CDR3 bases are TGTGCCAGCAGCTTAGACAGTAATAACTATGGCTACACCTTC. This chain joins TRBV7-9 and TRBJ1-2, with D unclear. The CDR3 sequence is 14 residues long. Trimming cost V 1 base and J 1 base, with 7 bases left between them. Germline values: CDR1 SEHNR, CDR2 FQNEAQ (reference sequence).

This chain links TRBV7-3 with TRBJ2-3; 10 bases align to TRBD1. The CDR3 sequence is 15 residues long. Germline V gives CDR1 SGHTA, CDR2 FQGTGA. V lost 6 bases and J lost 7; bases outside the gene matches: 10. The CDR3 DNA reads TGTGCCAGCAGTCGACAGGGGGCTGATGTACATACGCAGTATTTT. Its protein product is CASSRQGADVHTQYF.

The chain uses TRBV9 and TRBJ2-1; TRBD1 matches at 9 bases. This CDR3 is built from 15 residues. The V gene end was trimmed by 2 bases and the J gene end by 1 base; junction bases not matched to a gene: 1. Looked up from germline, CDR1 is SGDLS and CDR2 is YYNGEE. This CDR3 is CASSVGTGSYNEQFF. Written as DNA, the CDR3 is TGTGCCAGCAGCGTCGGGACAGGGTCCTACAATGAGCAGTTCTTC.

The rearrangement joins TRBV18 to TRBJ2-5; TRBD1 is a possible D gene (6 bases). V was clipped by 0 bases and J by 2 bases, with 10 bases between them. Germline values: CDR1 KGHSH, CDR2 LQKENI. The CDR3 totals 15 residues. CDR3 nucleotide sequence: TGTGCCAGCTCACCACCGTCAGGGGAGCAAGAGACCCAGTACTTC. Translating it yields CASSPPSGEQETQYF.

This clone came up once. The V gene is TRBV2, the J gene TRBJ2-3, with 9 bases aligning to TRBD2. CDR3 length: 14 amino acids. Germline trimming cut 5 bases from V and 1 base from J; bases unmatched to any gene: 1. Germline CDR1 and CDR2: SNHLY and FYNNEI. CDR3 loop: CASSQREGTDTQYF. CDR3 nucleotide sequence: TGTGCCAGCAGTCAGCGGGAGGGCACAGATACGCAGTATTTT.

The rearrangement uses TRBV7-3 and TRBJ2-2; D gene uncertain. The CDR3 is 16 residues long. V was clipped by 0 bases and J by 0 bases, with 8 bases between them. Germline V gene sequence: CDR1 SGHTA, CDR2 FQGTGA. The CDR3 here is CASSLTGGANTGELFF. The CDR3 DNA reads TGTGCCAGCAGCTTAACTGGCGGAGCGAACACCGGGGAGCTGTTTTTT.

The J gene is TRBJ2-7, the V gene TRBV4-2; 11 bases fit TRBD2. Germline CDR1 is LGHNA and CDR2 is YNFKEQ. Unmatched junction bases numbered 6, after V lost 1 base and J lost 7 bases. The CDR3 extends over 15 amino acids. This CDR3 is CASSQATSGVSEQYF. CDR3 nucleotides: TGTGCCAGCAGCCAAGCGACTAGCGGGGTCTCGGAGCAGTACTTC.